This TCR beta chain is from a study of blood T cell repertoires in COVID-19. Measured with immunoSEQ multiplex PCR; TCRdb has only the in-frame clones, and not every one. In the table there are 250,000 to 350,000 clones, about four fifths of which are singletons. The Seattle patients joined while their infection was active and were tracked longitudinally afterward. CDR3 length: 14 residues. J gave up 3 bases and V 0 bases, and 2 bases lay outside the gene matches. The germline V gene encodes CDR1 SGHDT and CDR2 YYEEEE. The genes are TRBV5-6 and TRBJ2-5, with 7 bases identical to TRBD1. The sequence was obtained from a person aged 70 to 80 with COVID-19, enrolled during active disease. Sequencing was performed on peripheral blood. The CDR3 DNA reads TGTGCCAGCAGCTTGGCGGGGACAGAAGAGACCCAGTACTTC. This gives the protein CASSLAGTEETQYF.